This is a list of T cell receptor beta chains from one sample in a study of tumour-infiltrating T cells in Burkitt lymphoma. Some clones are missing from TCRdb's copy, which holds only in-frame ones; the method was immunoSEQ multiplex PCR. Of some 5,100 clones in the sample, around 17% are singletons; the top ten hold roughly an eighth. The source material was tumor tissue. Receptors were obtained from a human donor with diffuse large B-cell lymphoma. CDR3s include the opening cysteine and the closing phenylalanine or tryptophan. A D gene is named only where the DNA matches it firmly. Clone size, where shown, is once, few, many, or a class for clones that have expanded.

size: .
J: TRBJ2-5
V: TRBV11-2
D: TRBD2
DNA: TGTGCCAGCAGCTCGGGACGGGCGGGAGTCGGGGAGACCCAGTACTTC
CDR3: CASSSGRAGVGETQYF

size: few
J: TRBJ2-2
V: TRBV18
D: TRBD1
DNA: TGTGCCAGCTCACCAGGGACAGGGGCCACCGGGGAGCTGTTTTTT
CDR3: CASSPGTGATGELFF

size: .
J: TRBJ2-1
V: TRBV14
D: .
DNA: TGTGCCAGCAGCCAACGGCAGTTGTCCTACAATGAGCAGTTCTTC
CDR3: CASSQRQLSYNEQFF

size: few
J: TRBJ2-5
V: TRBV28
D: .
DNA: TGTGCCAGCAGTTATCGGGAGACCCAGTACTTC
CDR3: CASSYRETQYF

size: few
J: TRBJ2-7
V: TRBV6-5
D: .
DNA: TGTGCCAGCAGTTACAGGATAGGCTCCGAGCAGTACTTC
CDR3: CASSYRIGSEQYF

size: .
J: TRBJ1-2
V: TRBV5-4
D: .
DNA: TGTGCCAGCAGCTTGTTGGGTCCGAACGACCCCTATGGCTACACCTTC
CDR3: CASSLLGPNDPYGYTF

size: .
J: TRBJ1-3
V: TRBV11-2
D: .
DNA: TGTGCCAGCAGCTTGGGGCCTGGAAACACCATATATTTT
CDR3: CASSLGPGNTIYF

size: few
J: TRBJ2-7
V: TRBV5-1
D: .
DNA: TGCGCCAGCAGCGCGTCAATTGGATACGAGCAGTACTTC
CDR3: CASSASIGYEQYF

size: .
J: TRBJ1-1
V: TRBV7-8
D: .
DNA: TGTGCCAGCAGCTTAAGAATCGGGGGAGTGAACACTGAAGCTTTCTTT
CDR3: CASSLRIGGVNTEAFF

size: few
J: TRBJ2-1
V: TRBV27
D: .
DNA: TGTGCCAGCGGGCCGGATGTGGTCCCGGATGAGCAGTTCTTC
CDR3: CASGPDVVPDEQFF

size: .
J: TRBJ2-5
V: TRBV18
D: .
DNA: TGTGCCAGCTCACCACCTGGGTTGCGGGAGACCCAGTACTTC
CDR3: CASSPPGLRETQYF

size: few
J: TRBJ2-5
V: TRBV9
D: .
DNA: TGTGCCAGCAGCGTATCAGCCGGGGGGACCCAGTACTTC
CDR3: CASSVSAGGTQYF

size: few
J: TRBJ1-1
V: TRBV10-3
D: .
DNA: TGTGCCATCAGTGAGGAAACGGTGTCTGAAGCTTTCTTT
CDR3: CAISEETVSEAFF

size: .
J: TRBJ2-7
V: TRBV7-9
D: TRBD2
DNA: TGTGCCAGCAGCCCCCGACTAGCGGGAGCCTACGAGCAGTACTTC
CDR3: CASSPRLAGAYEQYF

size: .
J: TRBJ1-1
V: TRBV7-9
D: .
DNA: TGTGCCAGCAGCCCACGGACGAATCCTGAAGCTTTCTTT
CDR3: CASSPRTNPEAFF

size: .
J: TRBJ2-7
V: TRBV28
D: .
DNA: TGTGCCAGCAGTTTGGGGCACGAGCAGTACTTC
CDR3: CASSLGHEQYF

size: .
J: TRBJ1-1
V: TRBV19
D: .
DNA: TGTGCCACGTCGGACAGGAACACTGAAGCTTTCTTT
CDR3: CATSDRNTEAFF

size: .
J: TRBJ2-5
V: TRBV5-1
D: .
DNA: TGCGCCAGCAGCTTTCGGGCGGAAGAGACCCAGTACTTC
CDR3: CASSFRAEETQYF

size: few
J: TRBJ2-3
V: TRBV5-1
D: TRBD2
DNA: TGCGCCAGCAGCTTGGGGACTAGCCCAGATACGCAGTATTTT
CDR3: CASSLGTSPDTQYF

size: .
J: TRBJ2-3
V: TRBV5-1
D: .
DNA: TGCGCCAGCAGCTTGGCCGGGAGAAGCACAGATACGCAGTATTTT
CDR3: CASSLAGRSTDTQYF

size: .
J: TRBJ2-7
V: TRBV6-6
D: TRBD2
DNA: TGTGCCAGCAGTTACGCGGGAGAAGTGGGGGAGCAGTACTTC
CDR3: CASSYAGEVGEQYF

size: few
J: TRBJ2-1
V: TRBV6-5
D: .
DNA: TGTGCCAGCAGTTACAGTTTGCAGGGGATGAACAATGAGCAGTTCTTC
CDR3: CASSYSLQGMNNEQFF

size: .
J: TRBJ1-4
V: TRBV14
D: TRBD1
DNA: TGTGCCAGCAGCCAATCACAGGGGGCCCACCGCGAAAAACTGTTTTTT
CDR3: CASSQSQGAHREKLFF

size: .
J: TRBJ2-2
V: TRBV5-1
D: TRBD2
DNA: TGCGCCAGCAGCCCATTAGCGGGAGAACCCACCGGGGAGCTGTTTTTT
CDR3: CASSPLAGEPTGELFF

size: .
J: TRBJ1-1
V: TRBV6-6
D: TRBD1
DNA: TGTGCCAGCATGGGGATGACAGGGCGCACTGAAGCTTTCTTT
CDR3: CASMGMTGRTEAFF

size: few
J: TRBJ2-2
V: TRBV28
D: TRBD1
DNA: TGTGCCAGCCGGGACAGAAACACCGGGGAGCTGTTTTTT
CDR3: CASRDRNTGELFF

size: few
J: TRBJ2-3
V: TRBV10-3
D: TRBD2
DNA: TGTGCCTCAACCCCTAGCGGGAGCACAGATACGCAGTATTTT
CDR3: CASTPSGSTDTQYF

size: few
J: TRBJ2-3
V: TRBV10-3
D: .
DNA: TGTGCCATCAGTCCTGGACTTCCCCAAGATACGCAGTATTTT
CDR3: CAISPGLPQDTQYF

size: few
J: TRBJ1-5
V: TRBV30
D: .
DNA: TGTGCCTGGACCCAGGGCCGCAATCAGCCCCAGCATTTT
CDR3: CAWTQGRNQPQHF

size: few
J: TRBJ2-1
V: TRBV5-1
D: TRBD2
DNA: TGCGCCAGCAGCTTGGGGGAGGGTGAGCAGTTCTTC
CDR3: CASSLGEGEQFF